Following are 27 T cell receptor beta chains from one sample sequenced in a study of control samples from healthy donors and cancer patients. The assay was immunoSEQ multiplex PCR, and TCRdb's table has in-frame clones only and misses some. The sample shows 350,000 to 450,000 clones, 75% to 95% of them seen only once. The specimen sequenced was PBMCs. These receptors were taken from a man aged 40-55 years with head and neck cancer.

The CDR3 DNA sequence: TGCGCCAGCAGCCAAGGGGGGTCGCTCCCCCAAGCTTTCTTT. This sequence encodes CASSQGGSLPQAFF. This chain links TRBV4-3 with TRBJ1-1; weak D call: TRBD1 (5 bases). Trimming took 1 base from V and 9 from J, leaving 15 bases between them. Per the germline V gene, CDR1 is LGHNA and CDR2 is YSLEER. This CDR3 region has 14 residues.

This clone was seen only once. The genes are TRBV19 and TRBJ1-6; D might be TRBD1 (5 bases). V dropped 4 bases and J dropped 8 bases, with 12 bases sitting between them. Looked up from germline, CDR1 is LNHDA and CDR2 is SQIVND (reference sequence). The CDR3 is 14 residues long. Here the CDR3 DNA reads TGTGCCAGTAGTAATCAGGGTGATGATTCACCCCTCCACTTT. It specifies CASSNQGDDSPLHF.

This chain connects TRBV28 to TRBJ2-7; 9 nucleotides align to TRBD1. Germline loops: CDR1 MDHEN, CDR2 SYDVKM. CDR3 length: 16 amino acids. Losses at the gene ends were 4 bases for V and 6 bases for J; bases not matched to a gene: 13. The CDR3 is CASSSHPGTGSAEQYF. The CDR3 DNA sequence: TGTGCCAGCAGTTCCCATCCCGGGACAGGGTCCGCCGAGCAGTACTTC.

The CDR3 nucleotides are TGTGCCAGCAGCCCCCCAGCCACAGGGCCGAACACTGAAGCTTTCTTT. Translated, it gives CASSPPATGPNTEAFF. This chain uses TRBV7-2 with TRBJ1-1; tentative D call: TRBD1 (6 bases). The CDR3 consists of 16 residues. Per germline, CDR1 SGHTA and CDR2 FQGNSA. The ends were cut back, 5 bases at V and 1 base at J, with 17 bases in the middle.

This rearrangement joins TRBV5-1 to TRBJ2-7; 9 nucleotides match TRBD1. Germline V gene lookup returns CDR1 SGHRS and CDR2 YFSETQ. The V and J ends lost 4 bases and 7 bases, in that order; junction bases with no gene match: 15. The CDR3 sequence is 16 residues long. CDR3 residues: CASSTARQGGAGEQYF. Written as DNA, the CDR3 is TGCGCCAGCAGCACAGCCCGACAGGGGGGAGCGGGAGAGCAGTACTTC.

The table lists this clone with a count of one. V usage is TRBV24-1 and J usage is TRBJ2-5; 8 bases map to TRBD1. Germline lookup yields CDR1 KGHDR and CDR2 SFDVKD. The CDR3 contains 15 residues. V lost 3 bases and J lost 4; bases outside the gene matches: 6. This CDR3 reads CATSDTGQGGETQYF. CDR3 bases: TGTGCCACCAGTGATACAGGACAGGGAGGAGAGACCCAGTACTTC.

The chain links TRBV2 to TRBJ2-1; TRBD1 matches 9 bases. This CDR3 has 15 amino acids. Losses at the gene ends were 6 bases for V and 5 bases for J; bases not matched to a gene: 8. Germline V CDR1 and CDR2: SNHLY, FYNNEI. CDR3 coding DNA: TGTGCCAGCAGAGAGGGACAGGGAATCCACAATGAGCAGTTCTTC. This translates into CASREGQGIHNEQFF.

The chain employs TRBV28 and TRBJ2-7; TRBD2 is a possible D gene (5 bases). V was cut by 2 bases and J by 13 bases, with 18 bases left in between. There are 13 residues in the CDR3. CDR1 MDHEN and CDR2 SYDVKM come from the germline V gene. CDR3 loop: CASSLAGHGVYYF. CDR3 nucleotides: TGTGCCAGCAGTTTAGCGGGCCACGGTGTTTATTACTTC.

This chain joins TRBV19 and TRBJ1-6, with a tentative D call TRBD1 (5 bases). This CDR3 region has 13 residues. The germline V gene encodes CDR1 LNHDA and CDR2 SQIVND (reference sequence). The germline V and J ends were trimmed by 7 bases and 9 bases, with 13 bases remaining between them. In DNA, the CDR3 is TGTGCCAGTACCCGGGGGGAGAGTTCACCCCTCCACTTT. It codes for CASTRGESSPLHF.

In this sample, this clone turned up once. The CDR3 reads CASSPLRWGPPGAFF. CDR3 nucleotide sequence: TGTGCCAGCAGTCCCCTCAGGTGGGGACCCCCTGGGGCTTTCTTT. The rearrangement links TRBV28 to TRBJ1-1, with D tentatively TRBD1 (5 bases). The CDR3 contains 15 residues. The V and J ends lost 5 bases and 11 bases respectively, with 24 bases between them. Germline V gives CDR1 MDHEN, CDR2 SYDVKM.

The chain is built from TRBV25-1 and TRBJ2-4; 9 nucleotides align to TRBD1. CDR1 MGHDK and CDR2 SYGVNS come from the germline V gene. Trimming removed 10 bases from V and 8 bases from J; junction bases left unmatched: 9. This CDR3 is built from 13 residues. The CDR3 protein is CATSVGQGYIQYF. The CDR3 DNA reads as TGTGCCACCTCGGTGGGACAGGGTTACATTCAGTACTTC.

This clone appeared a few times. Here the CDR3 DNA reads TGTGCCAGCAGCTTAGTTGAGCAGTTCTTC. Encoded protein: CASSLVEQFF. The chain has TRBV7-9 and TRBJ2-1; D remains ambiguous. The germline CDR1 and CDR2 sequences are SEHNR and FQNEAQ (reference sequence). The CDR3 covers 10 residues. The V and J ends lost 1 base and 9 bases respectively, with 1 base between them.

This clone was seen just once. The V and J genes are TRBV29-1 and TRBJ2-3; tentatively, D is TRBD2 (5 bases). The V end was cut by 6 bases, the J end by 1 base, with 14 bases between. Germline V gene data show CDR1 as SQVTM and CDR2 as ANQGSEA. The CDR3 consists of 14 residues. This chain's CDR3 is CSVDLAYGTDTQYF. The DNA for the CDR3 is TGCAGCGTGGACCTAGCTTACGGCACAGATACGCAGTATTTT.

CDR3 nucleotides: TGCAGCGTTGATGTTCCGACAGATACGCAGTATTTT. Translated, it gives CSVDVPTDTQYF. The chain has TRBV29-1 and TRBJ2-3; D gene unclear. CDR1 is SQVTM and CDR2 is ANQGSEA in the germline V gene. The V gene lost 3 bases and the J gene lost 3 bases, with 7 bases spanning the gap. The CDR3 loop spans 12 amino acids.

V and J are TRBV6-2 or TRBV6-3 and TRBJ2-3; TRBD2 aligns across 8 bases. V lost 0 bases and J lost 4; bases outside the gene matches: 6. Germline V gene data show CDR1 as MNHEY and CDR2 as SVGEGT. This CDR3 is built from 16 residues. CDR3 sequence (DNA): TGTGCCAGCAGTTACTCGGGACTAGATATTGCAGATACGCAGTATTTT. Amino acids: CASSYSGLDIADTQYF.

This sequence joins TRBV2 and TRBJ2-2; tentative D call: TRBD2 (6 bases). CDR1 SNHLY and CDR2 FYNNEI come from the germline V gene. V was shortened by 7 bases and J by 2 bases, with 17 bases between the two germline ends. The CDR3 spans 16 residues. CDR3 amino acids: CASNAPGLSNTGELFF. In DNA, the CDR3 is TGTGCCAGCAACGCCCCGGGACTTTCTAACACCGGGGAGCTGTTTTTT.

The V gene is TRBV27, the J gene TRBJ2-5; TRBD2 is a possible D gene (6 bases). Trimming stripped 5 bases from V and 5 bases from J, with 21 bases between. Germline values: CDR1 MNHEY, CDR2 SMNVEV (reference sequence). CDR3 length: 16 amino acids. The CDR3 DNA is TGTGCCAGCAGTAGCCGGCGGGATGTCGTTTTGGAGACCCAGTACTTC. It specifies CASSSRRDVVLETQYF.

The chain has TRBV4-3 and TRBJ2-2, with D unclear. The CDR3 is 16 residues long. CDR1 is LGHNA and CDR2 is YSLEER in the germline V gene. Between the trimmed V and J ends, which lost 2 bases and 3 bases, there was a span of 13 bases. CDR3 sequence reads: CASSQRLPPYTGELFF. The CDR3 coding sequence is TGCGCCAGCAGCCAAAGACTCCCCCCTTACACCGGGGAGCTGTTTTTT.

This clone has a single count. The chain is built from TRBV12-5 and TRBJ1-6, with D unresolved. V was shortened by 2 bases and J by 7 bases, with 9 bases between the two germline ends. CDR3 length: 14 amino acids. Germline V gene lookup returns CDR1 LGHNT and CDR2 FRNRAP. The CDR3 coding sequence is TGTGCTAGTGGTTTGTCGGGAACCAATTCACCCCTCCACTTT. Protein product: CASGLSGTNSPLHF.

CDR3 loop: CASSLSGGLEAFF. The CDR3 DNA is TGCGCCAGCAGCTTGAGTGGAGGACTTGAAGCTTTCTTT. The chain joins TRBV5-1 to TRBJ1-1, with D hard to call. The CDR3 contains 13 residues. Germline V lookup: CDR1 SGHRS, CDR2 YFSETQ. Trimming left V 1 base short and J 7 bases short, with 11 bases between.

The chain employs TRBV28 and TRBJ2-6; D remains unclear. The CDR3 loop spans 13 amino acids. Germline values: CDR1 MDHEN, CDR2 SYDVKM. The V end was cut by 6 bases, the J end by 4 bases, with 7 bases between. CDR3 sequence reads: CASSPPGANVLTF. DNA for the CDR3: TGTGCCAGCAGCCCCCCCGGGGCCAACGTCCTGACTTTC.

This rearrangement joins TRBV4-1 to TRBJ2-7; D gene ambiguous. Trimming left V 3 bases short and J 2 bases short, with 26 bases between. The CDR3 is made up of 19 amino acids. In germline, CDR1 is MGHRA, CDR2 YSYEKL. Here the CDR3 reads CASSHSFYSYVEEAYEQYF. The CDR3 region has the DNA TGCGCCAGCAGCCATTCGTTTTATTCGTACGTTGAAGAAGCCTACGAGCAGTACTTC.

The V gene is TRBV11-2, the J gene TRBJ2-3; the match to TRBD1 covers 8 bases. CDR1 is SGHAT and CDR2 is FQNNGV in the germline V gene. The CDR3 is made up of 15 amino acids. The V and J ends lost 5 bases and 3 bases, in that order; junction bases with no gene match: 7. CDR3 sequence: CASSPGQGRTDTQYF. The CDR3 DNA reads as TGTGCCAGCAGCCCCGGACAGGGAAGGACAGATACGCAGTATTTT.

The CDR3 DNA reads as TGTGCCAGCAGCTCCCCGGGTGGGGCCAACGTCCTGACTTTC. As protein: CASSSPGGANVLTF. This chain links TRBV7-3 with TRBJ2-6; D unclear. This CDR3 has 14 amino acids. Germline V gene lookup returns CDR1 SGHTA and CDR2 FQGTGA. V lost 4 bases and J lost 3, with 7 bases in between.

The chain carries TRBV6-1 and TRBJ1-5; 8 positions agree with TRBD1. Trimming at V came to 2 bases and at J to 1 base, leaving 10 bases not matched to a gene. Germline V CDR1 and CDR2: MNHNS, SASEGT. The CDR3 sequence is 18 residues long. CDR3 amino acids: CASSEFPGGLSSNQPQHF. The CDR3 DNA sequence: TGTGCCAGCAGTGAATTTCCAGGGGGCCTATCCAGCAATCAGCCCCAGCATTTT.

This rearrangement joins TRBV6-5 to TRBJ1-1; D remains unclear. Trimming pared 7 bases from V and 3 bases from J, leaving 15 bases between. Germline CDR1 and CDR2: MNHEY and SVGAGI. This CDR3 region has 14 residues. CDR3 in DNA: TGTGCCAGCATCGGAGCGGAAGATTACACTGAAGCTTTCTTT. Its translation: CASIGAEDYTEAFF.

V usage is TRBV6-2 or TRBV6-3 and J usage is TRBJ2-7, with TRBD2 identical over 9 bases. V trimming: 0 bases; J trimming: 3 bases; junction bases outside the gene matches: 15. Per the germline V gene, CDR1 is MNHEY and CDR2 is SVGEGT. CDR3 size: 19 residues. CDR3 region: CASSYSGRSRRLADYEQYF. The CDR3 nucleotides read TGTGCCAGCAGTTACTCGGGTCGTTCGCGGCGACTAGCGGACTACGAGCAGTACTTC.